This T cell receptor beta chain was captured in a study of blood T cells in healthy people across ages. Sample-barcoded 5' priming and a J-beta primer mix drove a second PCR of roughly 7 to 11 cycles. One entry per CDR3 protein, called by TCRdb with MiXCR from the 5' RACE reads. This sample has 850,000 to 1,300,000 distinct CDR3 sequences, with under 55% found just once. The ends were cut back, 6 bases at V and 0 bases at J, with 8 bases in the middle. This CDR3 is built from 13 residues. The chain couples TRBV12-3 or TRBV12-4 to TRBJ2-5; tentative D call: TRBD1 (6 bases). The clonotype comes from a woman between 55 and 75 years old in good health. The sequencing input was blood. As DNA, the CDR3 is TGTGCCAGCAGCCAGGGGCACCAAGAGACCCAGTACTTC. Protein sequence: CASSQGHQETQYF.